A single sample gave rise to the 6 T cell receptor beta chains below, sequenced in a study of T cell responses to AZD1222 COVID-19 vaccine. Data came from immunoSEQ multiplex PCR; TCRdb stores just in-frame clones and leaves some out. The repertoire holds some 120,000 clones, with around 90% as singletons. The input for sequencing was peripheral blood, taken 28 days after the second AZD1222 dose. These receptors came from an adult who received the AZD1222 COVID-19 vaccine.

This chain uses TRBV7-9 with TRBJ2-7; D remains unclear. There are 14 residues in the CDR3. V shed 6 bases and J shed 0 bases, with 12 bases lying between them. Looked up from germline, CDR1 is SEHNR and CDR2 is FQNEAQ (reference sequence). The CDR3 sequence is CASRSNTDSYEQYF. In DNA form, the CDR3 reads TGTGCCAGCAGATCCAATACCGACTCCTACGAGCAGTACTTC.

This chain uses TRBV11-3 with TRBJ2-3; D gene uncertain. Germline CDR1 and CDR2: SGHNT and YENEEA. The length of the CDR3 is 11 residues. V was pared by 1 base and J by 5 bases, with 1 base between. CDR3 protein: CASSLGDTQYF. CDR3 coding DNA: TGTGCCAGCAGCTTAGGAGATACGCAGTATTTT.

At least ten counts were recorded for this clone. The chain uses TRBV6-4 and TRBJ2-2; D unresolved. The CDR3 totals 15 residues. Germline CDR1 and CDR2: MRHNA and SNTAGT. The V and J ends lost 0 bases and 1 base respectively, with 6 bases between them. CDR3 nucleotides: TGTGCCAGCAGTGACTCGAACGAGAACACCGGGGAGCTGTTTTTT. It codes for CASSDSNENTGELFF.

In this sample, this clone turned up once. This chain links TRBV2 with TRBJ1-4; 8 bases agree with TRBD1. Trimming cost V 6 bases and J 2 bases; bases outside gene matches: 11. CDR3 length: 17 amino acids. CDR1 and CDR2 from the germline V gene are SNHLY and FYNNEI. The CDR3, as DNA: TGTGCCAGCAGGATGACAGGGGTTTGGCGGACTAATGAAAAACTGTTTTTT. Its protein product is CASRMTGVWRTNEKLFF.

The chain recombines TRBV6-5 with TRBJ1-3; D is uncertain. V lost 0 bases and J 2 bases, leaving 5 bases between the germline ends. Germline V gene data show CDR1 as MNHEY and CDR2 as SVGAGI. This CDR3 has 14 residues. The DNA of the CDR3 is TGTGCCAGCAGTTACTCGTCTACTGGAAACACCATATATTTT. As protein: CASSYSSTGNTIYF.

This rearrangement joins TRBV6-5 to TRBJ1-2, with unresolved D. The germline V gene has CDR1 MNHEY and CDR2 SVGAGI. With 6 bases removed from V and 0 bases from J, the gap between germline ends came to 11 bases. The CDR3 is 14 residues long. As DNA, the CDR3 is TGTGCCAGCAGCGGGTGGGGTTCTAACTATGGCTACACCTTC. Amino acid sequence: CASSGWGSNYGYTF.